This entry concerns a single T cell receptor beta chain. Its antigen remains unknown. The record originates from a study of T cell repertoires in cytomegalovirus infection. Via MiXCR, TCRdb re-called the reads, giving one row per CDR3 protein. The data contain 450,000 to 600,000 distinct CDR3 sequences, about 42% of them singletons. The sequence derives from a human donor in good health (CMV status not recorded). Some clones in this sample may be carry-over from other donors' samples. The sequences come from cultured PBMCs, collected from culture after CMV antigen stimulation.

The CDR3 spells CASSRGQEGNEQFF. The CDR3 coding sequence is TGTGCCAGCAGTCGCGGACAGGAGGGGAATGAGCAGTTCTTC. The chain combines TRBV6-5 with TRBJ2-1; possible D gene TRBD1, 7 bases. The CDR3 consists of 14 residues. CDR1 and CDR2 (germline): MNHEY, SVGAGI. Trimming took off 5 bases at V and 7 bases at J, with 15 bases between the two ends.